The entry that follows covers one T cell receptor (beta chain) sequence. Germline V gives CDR1 SGHNT, CDR2 YYREEE (reference sequence). This CDR3 comprises 16 residues. V lost 4 bases, J lost 4 bases, and 15 bases lay in between. The data stem from a study of blood T cell repertoires in COVID-19. Repertoires were generated with immunoSEQ multiplex PCR, while TCRdb's copy carries only in-frame clones and drops some. The repertoire consists of more than 55,000 clones, with 92% occurring once and the leading ten covering approximately 4.2%. The rearrangement links TRBV5-4 to TRBJ1-6; possibly TRBD1 for D (6 bases). This clonotype originated in a man in his fifties with active COVID-19. Input material: peripheral blood. The CDR3 DNA is TGTGCCAGCAGCCCGGGGCGAGGACAGTATAATTCACCCCTCCACTTT. It encodes CASSPGRGQYNSPLHF.